The 10 T cell receptor beta chains given below trace back to one sample, sequenced in a study of T-cell memory formation after mild COVID-19. TCRdb re-analysed the 5' RACE reads in MiXCR, keeping a single row per CDR3 protein. The sample comprises some 300,000 distinct CDR3 sequences, roughly 20% of which are singletons, and 20% to 25% rests with the top ten. The sample taken for sequencing was PBMCs or a T cell subset sorted from them (not recorded which). These receptors were obtained from a man younger than 35 who had mild COVID-19 (a few samples of this study predate the infection). Cell type and time point are not known.

This clonotype appeared a few times. This sequence joins TRBV27 and TRBJ2-3, with unresolved D. The CDR3 contains 14 residues. V was cut by 5 bases and J by 4 bases, with 13 bases left in between. The germline gives CDR1 MNHEY, CDR2 SMNVEV (reference sequence). CDR3 in amino acids: CASSAGSRADTQYF. The DNA of the CDR3 is TGTGCCAGCAGTGCCGGCTCCCGGGCAGATACGCAGTATTTT.

V usage is TRBV6-5 and J usage is TRBJ2-5; 15 nucleotides line up with TRBD2. This CDR3 has 15 amino acids. CDR1 and CDR2 (germline): MNHEY, SVGAGI. Trimming cost V 4 bases and J 4 bases; bases outside gene matches: 1. CDR3: CASSWTSGGAETQYF. The CDR3 DNA reads TGTGCCAGCAGTTGGACTAGCGGGGGGGCAGAGACCCAGTACTTC.

In this sample, this clonotype turned up a few times. This chain links TRBV12-3 or TRBV12-4 with TRBJ2-6; 8 positions agree with TRBD1. The CDR3 runs to 17 residues. Trimming at V came to 7 bases and at J to 2 bases, leaving 10 bases not matched to a gene. The CDR3 nucleotides read TGTGCCAGCAAAACAGGGGGGATCAAACCTGGGGCCAACGTCCTGACTTTC. Protein product: CASKTGGIKPGANVLTF.

There are many counts of this clonotype. The genes are TRBV5-8 and TRBJ1-1, with D perhaps matching TRBD1 (5 bases). V lost 4 bases to trimming and J lost 1 base, with 11 bases between them. There are 14 residues in the CDR3. Germline values: CDR1 SGHTS, CDR2 YDEGEE. The CDR3 coding sequence is TGTGCCAGCAGCCCAGGGTACTCGAACACTGAAGCTTTCTTT. This gives the protein CASSPGYSNTEAFF.

This clonotype was seen only a few times. The chain recombines TRBV2 with TRBJ2-4; D is unresolved. The CDR3 sequence is 17 residues long. Germline assignment: CDR1 SNHLY and CDR2 FYNNEI. The V end lost 2 bases, the J end lost 0 bases, and 14 bases lay between the germline ends. This chain's CDR3 is CASSETAIGLAKNIQYF. CDR3 nucleotide sequence: TGTGCCAGCAGTGAAACGGCAATTGGGCTAGCCAAAAACATTCAGTACTTC.

Here the CDR3 reads CSARNPGSSQPQHF. The CDR3 bases are TGCAGTGCTAGAAACCCAGGGTCAAGTCAGCCCCAGCATTTT. The chain has TRBV20-1 and TRBJ1-5; perhaps TRBD1 as D (5 bases). Germline V CDR1 and CDR2: DFQATT, SNEGSKA (reference sequence). CDR3 length equals 14 residues. Between the trimmed V and J ends, which lost 2 bases and 6 bases, there was a span of 14 bases.

This clonotype was detected a few times. V is TRBV7-2 and J is TRBJ1-3; D not resolved. The CDR3 extends over 16 amino acids. Germline CDR1 SGHTA, CDR2 FQGNSA. Trimming pared 5 bases from V and 0 bases from J, leaving 14 bases between. CDR3 protein: CASSDGPPTSGNTIYF. CDR3 in DNA: TGTGCCAGCAGCGACGGACCCCCGACCTCTGGAAACACCATATATTTT. Drawing the rest from reference TRBV7-2 and TRBJ1-3, the complete variable domain is GAGVSQSPSNKVTEKGKDVELRCDPISGHTALYWYRQSLGQGLEFLIYFQGNSAPDKSGLPSDRFSAERTGGSVSTLTIQRTQQEDSAVYLCASSDGPPTSGNTIYFGEGSWLTVV.

The chain has TRBV19 and TRBJ2-7; TRBD1 or TRBD2 may be the D gene (5 bases each). Germline CDR1 LNHDA, CDR2 SQIVND (reference sequence). The CDR3 spans 13 residues. Between the trimmed V and J ends, which lost 5 bases and 3 bases, there was a span of 11 bases. This CDR3 is CASSHGAGYEQYF. CDR3 DNA: TGTGCCAGTAGTCACGGGGCAGGCTACGAGCAGTACTTC.

This clonotype was detected a few times. The V call is TRBV7-2, the J call TRBJ2-7; weak D call: TRBD2 (6 bases). Per the germline V gene, CDR1 is SGHTA and CDR2 is FQGNSA. The V end lost 5 bases, the J end lost 0 bases, and 11 bases lay between the germline ends. The CDR3 contains 14 residues. The CDR3 region has the DNA TGTGCCAGCAGCCCGGGGGTCCTCTCCTACGAGCAGTACTTC. Protein sequence: CASSPGVLSYEQYF.

The rearrangement uses TRBV29-1 and TRBJ2-3, with unresolved D. This CDR3 spans 13 amino acids. V lost 7 bases and J lost 6, with 17 bases in between. Germline V lookup: CDR1 SQVTM, CDR2 ANQGSEA. The CDR3 region has the DNA TGCAGCGCACGACTCTTAGGTACCGATACGCAGTATTTT. Amino acids: CSARLLGTDTQYF.